The 12 T cell receptor beta chains presented below share a single source sample, sequenced in a study of neurological immune-mediated disorders. TCRdb reprocessed the 5' RACE reads with MiXCR, giving one entry per CDR3 protein. The sample comprises 65,000 to 90,000 distinct CDR3 sequences, 2.5% to 3.5% of which are singletons, and about 5.5% rests with the top ten. The sequencing sample was made of PBMCs. The origin of the receptors is a woman aged 45-59 years with multiple sclerosis.

At least ten counts were recorded for this clonotype. The chain carries TRBV20-1 and TRBJ2-7; D is perhaps TRBD2 (6 bases). The CDR3 is made up of 14 amino acids. Trimming left V 1 base short and J 9 bases short, with 19 bases between. Looked up from germline, CDR1 is DFQATT and CDR2 is SNEGSKA (reference sequence). In DNA, the CDR3 is TGCAGTGCTAGAGCTACTAGCATCAACGAGGTGCAGTACTTC. Translated, it gives CSARATSINEVQYF.

The sample holds many counts of this clonotype. The chain has TRBV5-1 and TRBJ1-4; possibly TRBD1 for D (5 bases). V lost 5 bases and J lost 8, with 10 bases in between. The V gene's germline CDR1 is SGHRS and CDR2 YFSETQ. This CDR3 has 12 amino acids. Written as DNA, the CDR3 is TGCGCCAGCAGGGACAACGAGGAAAAACTGTTTTTT. Translating gives CASRDNEEKLFF.

This clonotype was detected a few times. The chain links TRBV11-3 to TRBJ2-3; D is uncertain. Trimming pared 5 bases from V and 2 bases from J, leaving 11 bases between. The CDR3 has 14 amino acids. Germline values: CDR1 SGHNT, CDR2 YENEEA. The CDR3 sequence is CASSAGQNTDTQYF. Written as DNA, the CDR3 is TGTGCCAGCAGCGCTGGGCAGAACACAGATACGCAGTATTTT.

This clonotype was counted at least ten times. The chain uses TRBV7-2 and TRBJ2-2, with a possible D match to TRBD2 (6 bases). The CDR3 extends over 16 amino acids. V was pared by 4 bases and J by 2 bases, with 14 bases between. Germline CDR1 and CDR2: SGHTA and FQGNSA. For the CDR3, the DNA is TGTGCCAGCAGCTCCTCCGGGACTTACAACACCGGGGAGCTGTTTTTT. Translated, it gives CASSSSGTYNTGELFF.

This clonotype appeared many times. The chain uses TRBV12-3 or TRBV12-4 and TRBJ1-4, with 7 bases aligning to TRBD1. This CDR3 is built from 15 residues. Trimming removed 1 base from V and 4 bases from J; junction bases left unmatched: 3. This chain's CDR3 is CASSLGTGYNEKLFF. In DNA form, the CDR3 reads TGTGCCAGCAGTTTAGGGACAGGCTATAATGAAAAACTGTTTTTT.

This clonotype came up many times. The chain has TRBV6-2 or TRBV6-3 and TRBJ2-5; D may be TRBD1 (6 bases). Germline V lookup: CDR1 MNHEY, CDR2 SVGEGT. The CDR3 is 15 residues long. V dropped 5 bases and J dropped 1 base, with 14 bases sitting between them. CDR3 region: CASSLFDRPQETQYF. As DNA, the CDR3 is TGTGCCAGCAGTCTCTTCGACAGGCCCCAAGAGACCCAGTACTTC.

This clonotype was counted at least ten times. The chain couples TRBV20-1 to TRBJ2-5; 7 positions agree with TRBD2. The V and J ends lost 3 bases and 3 bases, in that order; junction bases with no gene match: 1. In germline, CDR1 is DFQATT, CDR2 SNEGSKA (reference sequence). The CDR3 sequence is 12 residues long. The CDR3 spells CSASGTKETQYF. DNA for the CDR3: TGCAGTGCTAGTGGGACTAAAGAGACCCAGTACTTC.

Many counts were recorded for this clonotype. The CDR3 protein is CSAPWEQGAPSGYNNEQFF. As DNA, the CDR3 is TGCAGTGCTCCTTGGGAACAGGGGGCACCGAGCGGGTACAACAATGAGCAGTTCTTC. This chain connects TRBV20-1 to TRBJ2-1, with 9 bases aligning to TRBD1. Germline lookup yields CDR1 DFQATT and CDR2 SNEGSKA (reference sequence). The CDR3 length is 19 residues. Losses at the gene ends were 5 bases for V and 5 bases for J; bases not matched to a gene: 22.

In this sample, this clonotype turned up many times. The rearrangement links TRBV4-1 to TRBJ1-1, with a tentative D call TRBD1 (5 bases). The CDR3 sequence is 13 residues long. Trimming cost V 6 bases and J 2 bases, with 10 bases left between them. Germline V gene sequence: CDR1 MGHRA, CDR2 YSYEKL. The CDR3: CASRSGLNTEAFF. CDR3 in DNA: TGCGCCAGCAGGTCGGGGCTCAACACTGAAGCTTTCTTT.

This clonotype was picked up many times. The chain uses TRBV5-1 and TRBJ1-2, with D perhaps TRBD1 (5 bases). The CDR3 runs to 13 residues. Trimming took off 0 bases at V and 8 bases at J, with 11 bases between the two ends. Germline V gives CDR1 SGHRS, CDR2 YFSETQ. The CDR3 sequence is CASSLGPGDGYTF. In nucleotides, the CDR3 is TGCGCCAGCAGCTTGGGGCCTGGGGACGGCTACACCTTC.

This clonotype appeared many times. The rearrangement links TRBV7-9 to TRBJ2-4; D could derive from TRBD1 or TRBD2 (5 bases each). The germline CDR1 and CDR2 sequences are SEHNR and FQNEAQ (reference sequence). This CDR3 has 16 residues. V was trimmed by 5 bases and J by 3 bases, leaving 17 bases between them. This chain's CDR3 is CASSPREGRLKNIQYF. The DNA of the CDR3 is TGTGCCAGCAGCCCCCGAGAGGGACGCCTCAAAAACATTCAGTACTTC.

As to this clonotype: A read error may explain this, as a much larger clone is one base away. The rearrangement uses TRBV20-1 and TRBJ1-1, with D possibly TRBD1 on 5 matching bases. This CDR3 comprises 13 residues. Per germline, CDR1 DFQATT and CDR2 SNEGSKA (reference sequence). The V end was cut by 7 bases, the J end by 3 bases, with 15 bases between. Here the CDR3 DNA reads TGCAGTGATAGCTGGACACGGGACACTGAAGCTTTCTTT. This codes for CSDSWTRDTEAFF.